This is a list of T cell receptor beta chains from one sample in a study of blood T cells in healthy people across ages. In TCRdb, the 5' RACE reads were re-called with MiXCR into one record per CDR3 protein. The data hold 600,000 to 850,000 distinct CDR3 sequences, with about 25% observed a single time. Separately, the same data were catalogued under a study of T cells of mothers and their children.

Sequenced: blood. These receptors all stem from a boy aged 10-17 years in good health. CDR3s leave out the opening cysteine and the closing phenylalanine or tryptophan.

V: TRBV5-6
J: TRBJ1-2
CDR3: ASSFGGERYGYT

V: TRBV10-3
J: TRBJ2-6
CDR3: AISPGALSGANVLT

V: TRBV9
J: TRBJ2-3
CDR3: ASSGATTDTQY

V: TRBV3-1
J: TRBJ1-6
CDR3: ASSDSLFASPLH

V: TRBV6-2/TRBV6-3
J: TRBJ1-2
CDR3: ASSPTTPWGYT

V: TRBV29-1
J: TRBJ1-4
CDR3: SVLVGTVGEKLF

V: TRBV29-1
J: TRBJ2-6
CDR3: SVESVPVSRNRRWWISGANVLT

V: TRBV6-1
J: TRBJ2-1
CDR3: ASSDPGLLSYNEQF

V: TRBV28
J: TRBJ2-3
CDR3: ASSFKLEGGTDTQY

V: TRBV7-8
J: TRBJ2-7
CDR3: ASSNLLAGEYEQY

V: TRBV4-3
J: NA
CDR3: ASSQAAGTGSYEQY

V: TRBV12-3/TRBV12-4
J: TRBJ1-5
CDR3: ASSDGQGASPQH

V: TRBV5-1
J: TRBJ2-7
CDR3: ASTADGSATQSYEQY

V: TRBV9
J: TRBJ2-5
CDR3: ASSSRLASSLQETQY

V: TRBV10-3
J: TRBJ2-2
CDR3: AISGGADTGELF

V: TRBV6-1
J: TRBJ2-1
CDR3: AGSEDNEQF

V: TRBV20-1
J: TRBJ2-1
CDR3: SARGGGGDNEQF

V: TRBV4-3
J: TRBJ1-4
CDR3: ASSQERLGYSTNEKLF

V: TRBV4-2
J: TRBJ1-2
CDR3: ASSQNVPLNYGYT

V: TRBV9
J: TRBJ2-5
CDR3: ASSVGGKEETQY

V: TRBV5-1
J: TRBJ2-5
CDR3: ASSPRRGAQETQY

V: TRBV29-1
J: TRBJ2-5
CDR3: SARDFQETQY

V: TRBV28
J: TRBJ1-2
CDR3: ASRSTGTASFGYT

V: TRBV14
J: TRBJ2-2
CDR3: ASGRLANTGELF

V: TRBV6-2/TRBV6-3
J: TRBJ2-5
CDR3: ASRSYAGTEYQETQY

V: TRBV28
J: TRBJ2-5
CDR3: ASSLAGTETQY